This passage covers 2 T cell receptor beta chains from one sample sequenced in a study of T cells in Graves' hyperthyroidism and ophthalmopathy. Template material for amplifying TCR beta CDR3 regions consisted of RNA transcripts. TCR CDR3 underwent first-round RT-PCR with the HTBI primer set. TCRdb reanalysed the multiplex PCR reads using MiXCR and keeps one entry per CDR3 protein. This table holds more than 500,000 distinct CDR3 sequences, around 50% found once. Material for sequencing was peripheral blood or thyroid tissue (not recorded which). Receptors were obtained from an adult woman with Graves' disease, either hyperthyroidism or ophthalmopathy (not recorded which).

This clonotype was detected once. This chain joins TRBV29-1 and TRBJ2-1; D not certain. The CDR3 length is 13 residues. Germline CDR1 reads SQVTM; CDR2 reads ANQGSEA. CDR3 region: CSEIGGTYNEQFF. CDR3 DNA: TGCAGTGAGATTGGCGGCACATACAATGAGCAGTTCTTC.

The genes are TRBV29-1 and TRBJ2-7; TRBD2 aligns across 9 bases. Germline CDR1 and CDR2: SQVTM and ANQGSEA. This CDR3 spans 13 amino acids. With 5 bases clipped from V and 6 bases from J, the junction kept 8 bases outside the gene matches. The CDR3 loop reads CSVQGLAFGEQYF. The CDR3 DNA reads TGCAGCGTTCAAGGACTAGCGTTTGGCGAGCAGTACTTC.